This T cell receptor beta chain came from a study of blood T cell repertoires in COVID-19. Study overall: Donors in the United States, Italy and Spain gave samples during acute or convalescent COVID-19. PBMCs, B-cell-depleted T cells, or T cells provided the cDNA or gDNA that made up the material.

There are 15 residues in the CDR3. Germline V gene lookup returns CDR1 SGHRS and CDR2 YFSETQ. Trimming removed 5 bases at V and 0 bases at J, with 11 bases between. In the source study's methods: Counts of nucleated cells, estimated from reference gene primer amplification, were obtained. Sequencing was performed with immunoSEQ multiplex PCR; in TCRdb, only in-frame clones are kept and a portion is missing. That table furnishes V, J and clone size, whereas the DNA furnished D and trimming. This table holds some 76,000 clones, roughly 80% found once. Sequenced: peripheral blood. The chain combines TRBV5-1 with TRBJ1-4; perhaps TRBD1 as D (5 bases). The clonotype originates from a human donor in a cohort sampled during active COVID-19. The CDR3 region is CASSLLGATNEKLFF. The CDR3 DNA sequence: TGCGCCAGCAGTCTTCTAGGGGCAACTAATGAAAAACTGTTTTTT. The full variable domain, with the rest looked up from reference TRBV5-1 and TRBJ1-4, is KAGVTQTPRYLIKTRGQQVTLSCSPISGHRSVSWYQQTPGQGLQFLFEYFSETQRNKGNFPGRFSGRQFSNSRSEMNVSTLELGDSALYLCASSLLGATNEKLFFGSGTQLSVL.